This entry lists 12 T cell receptor beta chains sequenced from one sample in a study of T cell responses to AZD1222 COVID-19 vaccine. This table comes from immunoSEQ multiplex PCR, and its TCRdb copy is limited to in-frame clones, with some not included. Of around 100,000 clones in the sample, around 94% are singletons; the top ten hold about 2.2%. The sample consisted of peripheral blood, taken on day 0 of AZD1222 vaccination. The receptors here all came from an adult in good health.

The chain couples TRBV7-8 to TRBJ1-2, with D possibly TRBD1 on 5 matching bases. The CDR3 consists of 14 residues. Germline CDR1 is SGHVS and CDR2 is FQNEAQ. Trimming shortened V by 1 base and J by 9 bases, and 15 bases separated the two germline ends. In DNA form, the CDR3 reads TGTGCCAGCAGCTTAGATTTGACAGTACGAAGCTACACCTTC. It is translated as CASSLDLTVRSYTF.

Regarding this clone: Other nucleotide sequences in the sample specify the same CDR3. The CDR3 bases are TGTGCCAGCAGTTATCATCGACCGGACGGGAACACTGAAGCTTTCTTT. As protein: CASSYHRPDGNTEAFF. The chain links TRBV6-9 to TRBJ1-1; D gene unclear. The CDR3 is 16 residues long. Germline V CDR1 and CDR2: MNHGY, SVAAGI. V was clipped by 2 bases and J by 1 base, with 14 bases between them.

The chain employs TRBV5-1 and TRBJ2-4; 9 bases align to TRBD1. From germline, CDR1 is SGHRS and CDR2 YFSETQ. The CDR3 extends over 14 amino acids. V dropped 0 bases and J dropped 11; count of bases not matched to a gene: 6. CDR3 in DNA: TGCGCCAGCAGCTTGGTCCCGGGACAGGGTGTTCAGTACTTC. Protein product: CASSLVPGQGVQYF.

A single count supports this clone. The genes are TRBV28 and TRBJ1-2; 7 bases line up with TRBD1. The CDR3 runs to 15 residues. CDR1 and CDR2 from the germline V gene are MDHEN and SYDVKM. V lost 5 bases to trimming and J lost 5 bases; unmatched junction nucleotides: 11. The DNA of the CDR3 is TGTGCCAGCAGTCCCATCGGGACAGCCGATTATGGCTACACCTTC. This codes for CASSPIGTADYGYTF.

The rearrangement links TRBV30 to TRBJ2-3, with 9 bases lining up with TRBD2. The V segment lost 1 base and the J segment 5 bases; nucleotides outside the gene matches: 7. The CDR3 spans 15 residues. The germline gives CDR1 GTSNPN, CDR2 SVGIG (reference sequence). CDR3 in DNA: TGTGCCTGGAGTGCGTTAGCGGGAGTGGTAGATACGCAGTATTTT. Protein product: CAWSALAGVVDTQYF.

The chain couples TRBV20-1 to TRBJ1-2; D unclear. Germline CDR1 reads DFQATT; CDR2 reads SNEGSKA (reference sequence). CDR3 length: 11 amino acids. V lost 2 bases and J lost 3, with 4 bases in between. CDR3 region: CSARKDYGYTF. The CDR3 DNA reads TGCAGTGCTAGAAAGGACTATGGCTACACCTTC.

The V and J genes are TRBV3-1 (or the pseudogene TRBV3-2) and TRBJ1-2, with TRBD1 as a possible D gene (5 bases). Deletions cut 3 bases from V and 4 bases from J, with 21 bases between. The germline V gene encodes CDR1 LGHDT and CDR2 YNNKEL (reference sequence). The CDR3 extends over 17 amino acids. The CDR3 DNA sequence: TGTGCCAGCAGCCAGGGGACCACAGACAGAAGAAGCTATGGCTACACCTTC. It translates to CASSQGTTDRRSYGYTF.

The chain joins TRBV7-2 to TRBJ2-1, with D uncertain. The CDR3 extends over 15 amino acids. Trimming shortened V by 1 base and J by 0 bases, and 7 bases separated the two germline ends. Germline assignment: CDR1 SGHTA and CDR2 FQGNSA. Here the CDR3 DNA reads TGTGCCAGCAGCTTAGATCGTAGCTCCTACAATGAGCAGTTCTTC. It yields the protein CASSLDRSSYNEQFF. Full variable domain (remainder filled in from reference TRBV7-2 and TRBJ2-1): GAGVSQSPSNKVTEKGKDVELRCDPISGHTALYWYRQSLGQGLEFLIYFQGNSAPDKSGLPSDRFSAERTGGSVSTLTIQRTQQEDSAVYLCASSLDRSSYNEQFFGPGTRLTVL.

This clone was counted once. This rearrangement joins TRBV2 to TRBJ2-7, with TRBD2 identical over 16 bases. Trimming at V came to 6 bases and at J to 3 bases, leaving 8 bases not matched to a gene. CDR3 length: 17 amino acids. Germline V gene lookup returns CDR1 SNHLY and CDR2 FYNNEI. The CDR3 protein is CASRGGTSGRGFYEQYF. CDR3 coding DNA: TGTGCCAGCAGGGGCGGGACTAGCGGGAGGGGCTTCTACGAGCAGTACTTC.

The rearrangement uses TRBV14 and TRBJ2-7; 11 bases fit TRBD2. Unmatched junction bases numbered 4, after V lost 4 bases and J lost 2 bases. CDR3 size: 15 residues. Germline CDR1 SGHDN, CDR2 FVKESK. This CDR3 reads CASSRGLAETYEQYF. CDR3 nucleotides: TGTGCCAGCAGCCGGGGACTAGCGGAAACCTACGAGCAGTACTTC.

The count of this clone is one. V and J are TRBV5-5 and TRBJ1-1; the D is unclear. Germline CDR1 SGHKS, CDR2 YYEKEE (reference sequence). The CDR3 covers 12 residues. V was shortened by 2 bases and J by 4 bases, with 6 bases between the two germline ends. CDR3 sequence reads: CASSFKPTEAFF. In nucleotides, the CDR3 is TGTGCCAGCAGCTTTAAACCCACTGAAGCTTTCTTT. Based on the CDR3 plus reference TRBV5-5 and TRBJ1-1, the full variable domain is DAGVTQSPTHLIKTRGQQVTLRCSPISGHKSVSWYQQVLGQGPQFIFQYYEKEERGRGNFPDRFSARQFPNYSSELNVNALLLGDSALYLCASSFKPTEAFFGQGTRLTVV.

The rearrangement joins TRBV9 to TRBJ2-6; D remains ambiguous. Trimming cost V 4 bases and J 1 base, with 12 bases left between them. Per the germline V gene, CDR1 is SGDLS and CDR2 is YYNGEE. The CDR3 extends over 16 amino acids. The CDR3 DNA follows: TGTGCCAGCAGCCCATACCTCGTATCTGGGGCCAACGTCCTGACTTTC. Translation gives CASSPYLVSGANVLTF.